The rows below give T cell receptor beta chains drawn from one sample of a study of control samples from healthy donors and cancer patients. Here immunoSEQ multiplex PCR was the method, and the copy in TCRdb shows in-frame clones only, minus some. Of fewer than 100,000 clones in the sample, around 80% were seen once. Source material: blood. The receptors derive from a man aged 60 to 69 in good health. Both conserved end residues are trimmed from each CDR3.

v_gene	j_gene	CDR3aa
TRBV7-6	TRBJ1-1	ASSGRQGPITEAF
TRBV6-1	TRBJ1-1	ASSETWVGF
TRBV7-2	TRBJ1-4	ASSLWAANEKLF
TRBV6-5	TRBJ2-1	ASSSYTLTGWSEQF
TRBV11-2	TRBJ2-3	ASSRGQLIDTQY
TRBV4-1	TRBJ2-7	ASSQDWAGGNEQY
TRBV2	TRBJ1-2	ASSADSYGYT
TRBV3-1/TRBV3-2	TRBJ1-3	ASRQGLFGNTIY
TRBV7-9	TRBJ1-2	ASSPPREIYGYT
TRBV18	TRBJ1-1	ASSPQNTEAF